This is a list of T cell receptor beta chains from one sample in a study of blood T cell repertoires in COVID-19. The method was immunoSEQ multiplex PCR; TCRdb's version includes in-frame clones alone and lacks a portion of them. This table holds about 480,000 clones, 89% found once. Source material: peripheral blood. Receptors were obtained from a man aged 18-30 years with COVID-19, enrolled during active disease. CDR3s include the opening cysteine and the closing phenylalanine or tryptophan. D genes are given only for firm matches. Rows give clone size only sometimes, using once, few, many, or a class for an expanded clone.

>NA|TRBJ2-1|TRBV23-1|NA
TGCGCCAGCAGTCGCCACTCTAGAGGCTCCTACAATGAGCAGTTCTTC
CASSRHSRGSYNEQFF
>NA|TRBJ2-3|TRBV12-3/TRBV12-4|NA
TGTGCCAGCAGTTTTCGGGATACGCAGTATTTT
CASSFRDTQYF
>NA|TRBJ1-3|TRBV14|NA
TGTGCCAGCAGCCACAGGGGCCGCTCTGGAAACACCATATATTTT
CASSHRGRSGNTIYF
>once|TRBJ1-2|TRBV3-1/TRBV3-2|TRBD1
TGTGCCAGCAGTCCAGCATTGGGACAGGGGACAACGAACTATGGCTACACCTTC
CASSPALGQGTTNYGYTF
>NA|TRBJ2-5|TRBV6-5|TRBD1
TGTGCCAGCAGTTACGATACAGGGGAAGAGACCCAGTACTTC
CASSYDTGEETQYF
>NA|TRBJ2-2|TRBV18|TRBD1
TGTGCCAGCTCACTGAAGACAGGGTCCACCGGGGAGCTGTTTTTT
CASSLKTGSTGELFF
>NA|TRBJ2-3|TRBV10-2|NA
TGCGCCAGCAGTGAGTCGAGGCTGCTGGAGGATACGCAGTATTTT
CASSESRLLEDTQYF
>NA|TRBJ1-2|TRBV29-1|NA
TGCAGCGTTGCCCGGGGGATCGGTGGCTACACCTTC
CSVARGIGGYTF
>NA|TRBJ2-2|TRBV5-6|TRBD1
TGTGCCAGCAGCTTGAACTACAGGGGGCCGGATAGGGCCACCGGGGAGCTGTTTTTT
CASSLNYRGPDRATGELFF
>NA|TRBJ1-1|TRBV2|TRBD1
TGTGCCAGCATCTTACCGGGACAGAGAACGAACACTGAAGCTTTCTTT
CASILPGQRTNTEAFF
>NA|TRBJ2-5|TRBV6-1|NA
TGTGCCAGCAGTGAAGTGGGCAGGGGCGTCCAAGAGACCCAGTACTTC
CASSEVGRGVQETQYF
>NA|TRBJ2-7|TRBV5-6|TRBD1
TGTGCCAGCAGCTGGGGGACAGGGAGCTCCTACGAGCAGTACTTC
CASSWGTGSSYEQYF
>NA|TRBJ2-1|TRBV30|TRBD2
TGTGCCTGGAGCCAAGCGGGAGGAGCTTACAATGAGCAGTTCTTC
CAWSQAGGAYNEQFF
>NA|TRBJ2-3|TRBV4-2|NA
TGTGCCAGCGGAGACCAACAGGGACCAGATACGCAGTATTTT
CASGDQQGPDTQYF
>NA|TRBJ1-2|TRBV9|NA
TGTGCCAGCAGCGGGACAAGTAACTATGGCTACACCTTC
CASSGTSNYGYTF
>NA|TRBJ2-2|TRBV28|NA
TGTGCCAGCAGTTTCAGGATTGCCAGGAAAAACACCGGGGAGCTGTTTTTT
CASSFRIARKNTGELFF
>NA|TRBJ1-2|TRBV12-5|TRBD1
TGTGCTAGTGGGGACGGGACAGGGTTTGGCTACACCTTC
CASGDGTGFGYTF
>NA|TRBJ2-7|TRBV7-5|NA
TGTGTCAGAAGCTTGGGAGGGGAGCCCCTTCACGAGCAGTACTTC
CVRSLGGEPLHEQYF
>once|TRBJ1-5|TRBV27|NA
TGTGCCTCCTGGGGGGGAGAGGCTAATCAGCCCCAGCATTTT
CASWGGEANQPQHF
>NA|TRBJ2-3|TRBV12-5|TRBD2
TGTGCTAGTGGTTTTGCTGGGGAGGGGCGCACAGATACGCAGTATTTT
CASGFAGEGRTDTQYF
>NA|TRBJ1-5|TRBV19|TRBD1
TGTGCCAGTAGTATCGAAGGGACAGGGCTCAATCAGCCCCAGCATTTT
CASSIEGTGLNQPQHF
>NA|TRBJ2-1|TRBV11-2|TRBD2
TGTGCCAGCAGCCCCGGGCTAGCGGGAGTGGCTGGGCAGTTCTTC
CASSPGLAGVAGQFF
>NA|TRBJ2-3|TRBV29-1|NA
TGCAGCGTTGTGATTAGCGGTGTAGGTACGCAGTATTTT
CSVVISGVGTQYF
>once|TRBJ2-2|TRBV19|NA
TGTGCCAGTAGTATAGATGCCGGGAGCTCGAACACCGGGGAGCTGTTTTTT
CASSIDAGSSNTGELFF
>NA|TRBJ2-7|TRBV5-4|NA
TGTGCCAGCAGCTCGGGAAGACAGGAGCCCTACTCCTACGAGCAGTACTTC
CASSSGRQEPYSYEQYF
>few|TRBJ1-6|TRBV27|TRBD1
TGTGCCAGCAGTTTTACAGGGGCTAATTCACCCCTCCACTTT
CASSFTGANSPLHF
>NA|TRBJ1-2|TRBV30|TRBD1
TGTGCCTGGAATCGGGACCGGGACAGGGCAGTGTATGGCTACACCTTC
CAWNRDRDRAVYGYTF
>NA|TRBJ1-6|TRBV18|TRBD1
TGTGCCAGCTCACGGGACAGCTCTAATTCACCCCTCCACTTT
CASSRDSSNSPLHF
>NA|TRBJ1-1|TRBV12-3/TRBV12-4|NA
TGTGCCAGCAGGCGAACAGGGACCACTGAAGCTTTCTTT
CASRRTGTTEAFF
>NA|TRBJ1-2|TRBV6-4|TRBD1
TGTGCCAGCAGTTTGGTAGGGGGCGCATCCAACTATGGCTACACCTTC
CASSLVGGASNYGYTF
>NA|TRBJ2-7|TRBV5-6|TRBD1
TGTGCCAGCACCAACGGGATCCAGGGGGCCTCCTACGAGCAGTACTTC
CASTNGIQGASYEQYF
>NA|TRBJ1-5|TRBV5-6|NA
TGTGCCAGCAGCTCCAGAGGGAGCTATAGCAATCAGCCCCAGCATTTT
CASSSRGSYSNQPQHF
>NA|TRBJ2-2|TRBV30|NA
TGTGCCTGGAGTGTATTATCCCCCGGGGAGCTGTTTTTT
CAWSVLSPGELFF
>NA|TRBJ2-2|TRBV27|NA
TGTGCCAGCAGTGATTACAGGGCCCCGAACACCGGGGAGCTGTTTTTT
CASSDYRAPNTGELFF
>once|TRBJ1-4|TRBV12-3/TRBV12-4|TRBD1
TGTGCCAGCAGTTTCGGGACAGGCGAAAAACTGTTTTTT
CASSFGTGEKLFF
>NA|TRBJ1-1|TRBV11-3|NA
TGTGCCAGCAGCTTAGCTGGGGGCTTAACTGAAGCTTTCTTT
CASSLAGGLTEAFF
>NA|TRBJ1-2|TRBV24-1|NA
TGTGCCACCAGTGTAAGCAGGGAGGTCTATGGCTACACCTTC
CATSVSREVYGYTF
>NA|TRBJ2-6|TRBV10-2|NA
TGCGCCAGCAGTGAGGGACAACTTAGCTCTGGGGCCAACGTCCTGACTTTC
CASSEGQLSSGANVLTF
>NA|TRBJ2-2|TRBV27|NA
TGTGCCAGCAGTTCGAGGCCCCTCACCGGGGAGCTGTTTTTT
CASSSRPLTGELFF
>NA|TRBJ2-7|TRBV3-1/TRBV3-2|NA
TGTGCCAGCAGCCAACAGGGGATCCCCTACGAGCAGTACTTC
CASSQQGIPYEQYF
>few|TRBJ2-2|TRBV6-6|TRBD1
TGTGCCAGCAGTTACTTGGGACAGGCCCCTCGGGAGCTGTTTTTT
CASSYLGQAPRELFF
>NA|TRBJ2-1|TRBV24-1|NA
TGTGCCACCAGTGATCTGAGGTTTGAGCAGTTCTTC
CATSDLRFEQFF
>NA|TRBJ1-4|TRBV2|TRBD1
TGTGCCAGCAGTGATGCGGCAGGGGGTAGAGAAAAACTGTTTTTT
CASSDAAGGREKLFF
>NA|TRBJ2-5|TRBV11-2|TRBD2
TGTGCCAGCAGCGGAGCGGGGTACCAAGAGACCCAGTACTTC
CASSGAGYQETQYF
>few|TRBJ1-2|TRBV19|TRBD1
TGTGCCAGTGCAGGGGGCTTAGTCGGAAACTATGGCTACACCTTC
CASAGGLVGNYGYTF
>NA|TRBJ2-1|TRBV11-2|NA
TGTGCCAGCAGCTGGACAGATTTAAATGAGCAGTTCTTC
CASSWTDLNEQFF
>NA|TRBJ1-5|TRBV5-1|TRBD1
TGCGCCAGCAGCCCCGGACAGGGATATCAGCCCCAGCATTTT
CASSPGQGYQPQHF
>NA|TRBJ1-5|TRBV15|NA
TGTGCCACCAGCAGTTCCCTAGGGGCGCCGTCTAATCAGCCCCAGCATTTT
CATSSSLGAPSNQPQHF
>NA|TRBJ2-1|TRBV5-4|NA
TGTGCCAGCAGCCCCTACCCCAATGAGCAGTTCTTC
CASSPYPNEQFF
>NA|TRBJ1-2|TRBV6-5|NA
TGTGCCAGCAGTTACTCGATAGGACAGAACTATGGCTACACCTTC
CASSYSIGQNYGYTF
>NA|TRBJ1-2|TRBV28|TRBD1
TGTGCCAGCAGTTTAAGGCCTCGACAGGGTTCTGGCTACACCTTC
CASSLRPRQGSGYTF
>NA|TRBJ1-5|TRBV4-1|NA
TGCGCCAGCAGCCTGACAGTCCTTTATAGCAATCAGCCCCAGCATTTT
CASSLTVLYSNQPQHF
>NA|TRBJ1-1|TRBV19|NA
TGTGCCAGTAGTATTATCGGGGGAAGCACTGAAGCTTTCTTT
CASSIIGGSTEAFF
>NA|TRBJ2-5|TRBV24-1|TRBD1
TGTGCCACCAGTGATCCCGGGACAGCAGAGACCCAGTACTTC
CATSDPGTAETQYF
>NA|TRBJ1-1|TRBV30|TRBD1
TGTGCCTGGAGTGGGGGACAGCTGAACACTGAAGCTTTCTTT
CAWSGGQLNTEAFF